The 2 T cell receptor beta chains reported below all come from one sample, sequenced in a study of response to subunit inactivated influenza vaccine. TCRdb re-called the RT-PCR reads through MiXCR, storing one row per CDR3 protein. Seen here are 500,000 to 650,000 distinct CDR3 sequences, under 9% observed once, and the top ten hold over 10%. Sequencing used PBMCs from blood, obtained around 25 months after vaccination. The receptors were gathered from a man in his fifties or sixties who received an inactivated influenza vaccine.

This chain links TRBV28 with TRBJ2-7, with a weak D call TRBD1 (7 bases). V was shortened by 3 bases and J by 3 bases, with 18 bases between the two germline ends. The V gene's germline CDR1 is MDHEN and CDR2 SYDVKM. The CDR3 is made up of 16 amino acids. CDR3 protein: CASSFGSGGGNYEQYF. Here the CDR3 DNA reads TGTGCCAGCAGTTTCGGATCAGGGGGAGGCAACTACGAGCAGTACTTC.

This clonotype occurred many times. The J gene is TRBJ1-5, the V gene TRBV10-3; weak D call: TRBD1 (5 bases). Germline V CDR1 and CDR2: ENHRY, SYGVKD. Trimming removed 11 bases from V and 2 bases from J, with 16 bases in between. The CDR3 length is 14 residues. CDR3 in DNA: TGTGCCTCTCGACCGGGGGGTGGCAATCAGCCCCAGCATTTT. It translates to CASRPGGGNQPQHF.